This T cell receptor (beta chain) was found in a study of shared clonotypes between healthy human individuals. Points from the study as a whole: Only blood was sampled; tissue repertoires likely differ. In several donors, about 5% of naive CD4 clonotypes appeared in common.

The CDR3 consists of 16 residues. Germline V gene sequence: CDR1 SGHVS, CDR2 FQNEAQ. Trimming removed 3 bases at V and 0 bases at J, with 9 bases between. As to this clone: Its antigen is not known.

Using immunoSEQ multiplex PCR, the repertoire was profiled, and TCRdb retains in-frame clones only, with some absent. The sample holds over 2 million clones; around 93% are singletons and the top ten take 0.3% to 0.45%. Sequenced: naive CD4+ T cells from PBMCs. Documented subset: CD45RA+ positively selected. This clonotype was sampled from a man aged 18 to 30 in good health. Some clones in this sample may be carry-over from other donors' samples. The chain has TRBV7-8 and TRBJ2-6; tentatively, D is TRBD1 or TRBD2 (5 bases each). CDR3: CASSFEGFSGANVLTF. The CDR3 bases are TGTGCCAGCAGCTTCGAGGGGTTCTCTGGGGCCAACGTCCTGACTTTC.